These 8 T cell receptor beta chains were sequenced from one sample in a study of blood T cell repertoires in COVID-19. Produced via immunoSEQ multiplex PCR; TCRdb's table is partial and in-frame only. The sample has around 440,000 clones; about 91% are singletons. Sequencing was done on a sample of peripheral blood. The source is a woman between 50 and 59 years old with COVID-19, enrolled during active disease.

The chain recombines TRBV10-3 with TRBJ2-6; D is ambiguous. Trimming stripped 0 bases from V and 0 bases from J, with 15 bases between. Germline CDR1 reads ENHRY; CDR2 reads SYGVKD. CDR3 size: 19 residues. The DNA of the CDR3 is TGTGCCATCAGTGAGTCCGGTCGGGTCATCCCCTCTGGGGCCAACGTCCTGACTTTC. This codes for CAISESGRVIPSGANVLTF.

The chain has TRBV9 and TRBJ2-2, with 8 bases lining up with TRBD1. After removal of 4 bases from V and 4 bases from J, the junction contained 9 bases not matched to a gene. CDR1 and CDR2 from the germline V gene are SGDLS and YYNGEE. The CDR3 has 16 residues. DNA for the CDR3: TGTGCCAGCAGCCTGGACAGGGTTGGAGTCACCGGGGAGCTGTTTTTT. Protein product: CASSLDRVGVTGELFF.

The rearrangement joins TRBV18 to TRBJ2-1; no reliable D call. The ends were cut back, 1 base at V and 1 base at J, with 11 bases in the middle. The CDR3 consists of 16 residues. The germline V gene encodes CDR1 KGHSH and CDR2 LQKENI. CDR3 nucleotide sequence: TGTGCCAGCTCACCACGCGCAGTAGCTTCCTACAATGAGCAGTTCTTC. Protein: CASSPRAVASYNEQFF. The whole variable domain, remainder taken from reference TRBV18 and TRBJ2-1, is NAGVMQNPRHLVRRRGQEARLRCSPMKGHSHVYWYRQLPEEGLKFMVYLQKENIIDESGMPKERFSAEFPKEGPSILRIQQVVRGDSAAYFCASSPRAVASYNEQFFGPGTRLTVL.

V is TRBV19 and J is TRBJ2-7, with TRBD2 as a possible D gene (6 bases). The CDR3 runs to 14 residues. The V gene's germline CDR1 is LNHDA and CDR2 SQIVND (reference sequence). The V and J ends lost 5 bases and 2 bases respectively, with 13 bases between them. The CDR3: CASSLGTEAYEQYF. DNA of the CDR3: TGTGCCAGTAGTCTAGGGACTGAGGCCTACGAGCAGTACTTC.

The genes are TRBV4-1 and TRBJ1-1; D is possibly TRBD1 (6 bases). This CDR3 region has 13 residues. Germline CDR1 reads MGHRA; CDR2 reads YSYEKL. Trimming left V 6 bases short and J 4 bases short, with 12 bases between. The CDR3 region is CASRGGMFTEAFF. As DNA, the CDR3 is TGCGCCAGCAGAGGGGGTATGTTCACTGAAGCTTTCTTT.

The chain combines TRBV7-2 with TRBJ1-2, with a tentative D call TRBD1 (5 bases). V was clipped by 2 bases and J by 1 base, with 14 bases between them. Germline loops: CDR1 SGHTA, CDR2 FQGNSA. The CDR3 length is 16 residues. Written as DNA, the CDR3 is TGTGCCAGCAGCTTACGCGGTAGACAGTTTAACTATGGCTACACCTTC. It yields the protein CASSLRGRQFNYGYTF. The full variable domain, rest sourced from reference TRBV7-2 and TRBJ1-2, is GAGVSQSPSNKVTEKGKDVELRCDPISGHTALYWYRQSLGQGLEFLIYFQGNSAPDKSGLPSDRFSAERTGGSVSTLTIQRTQQEDSAVYLCASSLRGRQFNYGYTFGSGTRLTVV.

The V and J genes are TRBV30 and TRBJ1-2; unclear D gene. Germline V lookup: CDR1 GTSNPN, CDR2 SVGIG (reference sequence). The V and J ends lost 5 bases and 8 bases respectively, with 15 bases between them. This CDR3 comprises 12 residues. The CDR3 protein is CAWVDGVRGYTF. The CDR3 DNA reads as TGTGCCTGGGTCGACGGGGTAAGGGGCTACACCTTC.

The CDR3 region is CASSYNRGNEQYF. CDR3 nucleotide sequence: TGTGCCAGCAGTTACAACAGGGGCAACGAGCAGTACTTC. The chain is built from TRBV6-5 and TRBJ2-7; 7 bases map to TRBD1. Germline V gives CDR1 MNHEY, CDR2 SVGAGI. This CDR3 is built from 13 residues. Trimming at V came to 2 bases and at J to 5 bases, leaving 3 bases not matched to a gene.